What follows is one TCR beta chain and its context. CDR1 and CDR2 from the germline V gene are SGHRS and YFSETQ. CDR3 size: 15 residues. V lost 5 bases to trimming and J lost 4 bases; unmatched junction nucleotides: 6. Repertoires were generated with immunoSEQ multiplex PCR, while TCRdb's copy carries only in-frame clones and drops some. Of roughly 120,000 clones in the sample, roughly 87% are singletons; the top ten hold around 3.3%. This entry is derived from a study of T cell responses to AZD1222 COVID-19 vaccine. Sequenced here: peripheral blood, sampled on day 0 of AZD1222 vaccination. This TCR was recovered from an adult in good health. This chain uses TRBV5-1 with TRBJ2-2; TRBD1 aligns across 9 bases. The CDR3 DNA is TGCGCCAGCAGAGCGGACAGGGGATTCACCGGGGAGCTGTTTTTT. This encodes CASRADRGFTGELFF. The variable domain in full, completed from reference TRBV5-1 and TRBJ2-2, reads KAGVTQTPRYLIKTRGQQVTLSCSPISGHRSVSWYQQTPGQGLQFLFEYFSETQRNKGNFPGRFSGRQFSNSRSEMNVSTLELGDSALYLCASRADRGFTGELFFGEGSRLTVL.